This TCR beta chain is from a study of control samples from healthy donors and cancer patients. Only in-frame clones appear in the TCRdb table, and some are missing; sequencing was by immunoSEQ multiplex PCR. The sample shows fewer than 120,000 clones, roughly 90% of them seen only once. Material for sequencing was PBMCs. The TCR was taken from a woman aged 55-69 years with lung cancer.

This chain's CDR3 is CASSPGTSGSGEQFF. The CDR3 DNA follows: TGTGCCAGCTCCCCGGGGACTAGCGGGAGTGGTGAGCAGTTCTTC. The J gene is TRBJ2-1, the V gene TRBV18, with TRBD2 matching 14 bases. The junction had 7 bases not matched to a gene; V was cut back by 6 bases and J by 9 bases. The CDR3 consists of 15 residues. Germline CDR1 is KGHSH and CDR2 is LQKENI.